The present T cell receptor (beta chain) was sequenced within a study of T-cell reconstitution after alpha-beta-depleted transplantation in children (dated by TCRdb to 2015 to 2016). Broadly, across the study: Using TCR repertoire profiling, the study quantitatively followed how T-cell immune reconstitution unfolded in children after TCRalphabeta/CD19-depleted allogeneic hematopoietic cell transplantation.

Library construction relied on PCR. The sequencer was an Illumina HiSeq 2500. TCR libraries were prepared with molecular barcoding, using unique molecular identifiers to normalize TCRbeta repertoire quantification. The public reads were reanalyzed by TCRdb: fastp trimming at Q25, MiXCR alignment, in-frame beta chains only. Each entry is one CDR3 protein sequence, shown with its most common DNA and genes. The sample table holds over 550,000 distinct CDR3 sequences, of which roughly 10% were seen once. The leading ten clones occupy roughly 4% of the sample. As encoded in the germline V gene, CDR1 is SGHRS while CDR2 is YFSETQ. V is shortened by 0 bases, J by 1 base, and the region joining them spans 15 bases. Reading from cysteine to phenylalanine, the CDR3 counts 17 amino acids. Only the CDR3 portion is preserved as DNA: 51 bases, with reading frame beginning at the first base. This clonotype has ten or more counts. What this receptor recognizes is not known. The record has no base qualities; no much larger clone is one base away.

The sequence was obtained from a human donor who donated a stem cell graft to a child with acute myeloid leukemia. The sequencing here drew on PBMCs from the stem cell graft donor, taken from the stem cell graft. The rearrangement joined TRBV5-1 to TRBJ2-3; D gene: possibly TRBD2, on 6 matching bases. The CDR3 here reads CASSLVGSGSGTDTQYF. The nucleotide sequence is TGCGCCAGCAGCTTGGTCGGTTCCGGGAGCGGCACAGATACGCAGTATTTT.